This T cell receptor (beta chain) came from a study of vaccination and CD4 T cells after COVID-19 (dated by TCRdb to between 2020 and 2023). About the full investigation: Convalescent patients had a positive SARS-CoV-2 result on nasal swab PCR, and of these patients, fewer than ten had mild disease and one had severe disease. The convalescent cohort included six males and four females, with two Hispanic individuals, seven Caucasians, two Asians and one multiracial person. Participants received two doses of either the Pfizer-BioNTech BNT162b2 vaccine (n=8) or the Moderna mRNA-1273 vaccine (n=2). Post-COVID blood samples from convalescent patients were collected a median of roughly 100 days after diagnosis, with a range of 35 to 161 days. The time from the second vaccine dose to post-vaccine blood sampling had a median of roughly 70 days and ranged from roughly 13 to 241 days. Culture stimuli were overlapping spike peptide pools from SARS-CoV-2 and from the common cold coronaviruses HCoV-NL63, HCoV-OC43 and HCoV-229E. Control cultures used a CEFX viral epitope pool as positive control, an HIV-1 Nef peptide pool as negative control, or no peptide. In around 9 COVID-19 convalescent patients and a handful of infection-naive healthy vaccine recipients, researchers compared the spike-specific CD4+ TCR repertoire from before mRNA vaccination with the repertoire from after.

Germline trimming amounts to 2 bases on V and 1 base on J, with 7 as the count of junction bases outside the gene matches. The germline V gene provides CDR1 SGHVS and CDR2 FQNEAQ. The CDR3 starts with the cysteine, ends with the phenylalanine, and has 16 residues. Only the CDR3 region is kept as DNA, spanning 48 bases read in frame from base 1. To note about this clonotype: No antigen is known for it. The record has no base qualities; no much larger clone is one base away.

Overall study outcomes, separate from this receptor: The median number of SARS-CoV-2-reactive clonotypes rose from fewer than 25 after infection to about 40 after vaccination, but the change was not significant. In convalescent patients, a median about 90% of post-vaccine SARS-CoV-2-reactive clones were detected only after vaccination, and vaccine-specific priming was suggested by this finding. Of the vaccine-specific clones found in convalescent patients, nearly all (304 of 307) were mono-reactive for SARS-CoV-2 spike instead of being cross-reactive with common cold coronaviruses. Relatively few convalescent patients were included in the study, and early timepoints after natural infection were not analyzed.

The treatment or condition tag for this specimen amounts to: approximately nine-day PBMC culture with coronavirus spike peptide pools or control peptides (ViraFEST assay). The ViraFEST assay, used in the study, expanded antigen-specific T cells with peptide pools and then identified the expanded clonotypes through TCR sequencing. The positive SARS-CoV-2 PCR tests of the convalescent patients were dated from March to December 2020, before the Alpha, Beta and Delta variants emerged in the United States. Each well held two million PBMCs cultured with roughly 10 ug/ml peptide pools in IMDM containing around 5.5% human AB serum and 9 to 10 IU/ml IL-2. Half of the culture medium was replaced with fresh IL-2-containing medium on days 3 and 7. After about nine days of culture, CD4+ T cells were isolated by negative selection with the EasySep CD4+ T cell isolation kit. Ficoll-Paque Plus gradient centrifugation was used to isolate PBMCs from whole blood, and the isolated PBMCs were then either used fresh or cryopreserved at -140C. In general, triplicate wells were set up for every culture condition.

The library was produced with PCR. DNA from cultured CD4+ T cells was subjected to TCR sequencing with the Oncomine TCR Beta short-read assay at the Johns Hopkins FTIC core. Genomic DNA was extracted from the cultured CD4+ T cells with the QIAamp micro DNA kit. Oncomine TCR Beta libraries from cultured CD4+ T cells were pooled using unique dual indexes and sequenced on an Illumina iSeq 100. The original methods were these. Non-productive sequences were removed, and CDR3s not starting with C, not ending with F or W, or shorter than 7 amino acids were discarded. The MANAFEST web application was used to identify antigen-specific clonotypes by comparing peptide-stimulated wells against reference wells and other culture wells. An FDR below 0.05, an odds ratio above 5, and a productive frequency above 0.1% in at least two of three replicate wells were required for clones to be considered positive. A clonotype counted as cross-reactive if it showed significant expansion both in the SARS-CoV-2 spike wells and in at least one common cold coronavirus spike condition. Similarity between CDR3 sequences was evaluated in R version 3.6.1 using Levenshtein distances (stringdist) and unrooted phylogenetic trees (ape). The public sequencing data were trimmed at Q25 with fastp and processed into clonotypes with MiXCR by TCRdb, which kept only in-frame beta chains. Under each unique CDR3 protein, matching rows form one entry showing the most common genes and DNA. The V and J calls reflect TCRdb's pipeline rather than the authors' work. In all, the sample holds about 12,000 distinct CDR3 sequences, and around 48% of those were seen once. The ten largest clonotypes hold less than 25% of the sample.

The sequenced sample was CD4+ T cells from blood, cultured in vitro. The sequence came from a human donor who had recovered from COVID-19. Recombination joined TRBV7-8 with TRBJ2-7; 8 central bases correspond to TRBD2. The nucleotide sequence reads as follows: TGTGCCAGCAGCTTAACCGATAGCGGGATGTCCTACGAGCAGTACTTC. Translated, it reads CASSLTDSGMSYEQYF.